This T cell receptor beta chain is from a study of shared clonotypes between healthy human individuals. This CDR3 is built from 17 residues. Sequenced by immunoSEQ multiplex PCR; TCRdb stores in-frame clones only, minus some. The sample lists about 560,000 clones; around 81% were seen once. V gene TRBV21-1 combines with J gene TRBJ2-2; TRBD2 was called by the table and not checked on the DNA. TRBV21-1 corresponds to a pseudogene. Sample: PBMCs. The clonotype originates from a woman in her thirties or forties in good health. Some clones in this sample may be carry-over from other donors' samples. The CDR3: CASSKVPGTSNTGELFF. Here the CDR3 DNA reads TGTGCCAGCAGCAAAGTCCCGGGAACGTCGAACACCGGGGAGCTGTTTTTT.